The 17 T cell receptor beta chains given below trace back to one sample, sequenced in a study of glioma-infiltrating T cells. Amplification of TCR alpha and beta CDR3 regions from RNA used iRepertoire nested multiplex PCR. Via MiXCR, TCRdb re-called the multiplex PCR reads, giving one row per CDR3 protein. The sample records tens of thousands of distinct CDR3 sequences, around 40% being singletons. Sequencing was performed on glioma tissue, nonneoplastic brain tissue, or PBMCs (not recorded which). Receptor source: a human donor with low-grade glioma or glioblastoma, undergoing nonglioma brain surgery, or in good health (not recorded which).

A word on this clonotype: It may be a read error: a sequence one base away is much more abundant. This chain uses TRBV12-3 or TRBV12-4 with TRBJ1-4; D is unresolved. Trimming cost V 10 bases and J 3 bases, with 18 bases left between them. This CDR3 contains 15 residues. In nucleotides, the CDR3 is TGTGCCACCTCTTCCTTCGGGGTGGCTAATGAAAAACTGTTTTTT. Its protein product is CATSSFGVANEKLFF.

In regard to this clonotype: The missing conserved phenylalanine or tryptophan at the end of this CDR3 makes a read error likely. The DNA is omitted, as the CDR3 cannot be located on it reliably, and the CDR3 follows TCRdb's listing. The CDR3 reads CASPQGGGAPKEQCV. The V gene is TRBV4-1, the J gene TRBJ2-1; TRBD1 is the table's D call, not checked against the DNA. The CDR3 extends over 15 residues, inclusive of both ends. The germline CDR1 and CDR2 sequences are MGHRA and YSYEKL.

This clonotype was seen repeatedly, ten times or more. The chain has TRBV19 and TRBJ2-6; D may be TRBD1 or TRBD2 (5 bases each). Germline V CDR1 and CDR2: LNHDA, SQIVND (reference sequence). The length of the CDR3 is 15 residues. Trimming removed 6 bases from V and 3 bases from J, with 12 bases in between. Here the CDR3 DNA reads TGTGCCAGTAGCCGCCGGGACGGTGGGGCCAACGTCCTGACTTTC. Translating gives CASSRRDGGANVLTF.

About this clonotype itself: A much larger clone differs by one base, so this may be a read error. J is TRBJ2-1 and V is TRBV5-1, with D perhaps matching TRBD2 (6 bases). This CDR3 region has 16 residues. Germline V gene sequence: CDR1 SGHRS, CDR2 YFSETQ. The CDR3 protein is CASSRTSHPSYNKQFF. The CDR3, as DNA: TGCGCCAGCAGCCGAACTAGCCATCCTTCTTACAATAAGCAGTTCTTC.

The sample holds many counts of this clonotype. This chain links TRBV10-3 with TRBJ2-3, with TRBD2 matching 8 bases. The CDR3 is 13 amino acids. CDR1 is ENHRY, CDR2 SYGVKD, per germline. With V trimmed by 11 bases and J by 3 bases, 7 bases remained unmatched. CDR3: CADAAGATDTQYF. In DNA, the CDR3 is TGTGCCGACGCAGCGGGAGCGACAGATACGCAGTATTTT.

In the case of this clonotype: The junction shows a germline mismatch at one end, possibly a read error. This chain joins TRBV6-5 and TRBJ2-7, with D perhaps TRBD1 (7 bases). The CDR3 has 11 amino acids. Germline V gene lookup returns CDR1 MNHEY and CDR2 SVGAGI. The CDR3 coding sequence is TGTGCCAGCAGATTAGGCGGGACAGTCAGCTTC. Translation: CASRLGGTVSF.

On this clonotype itself: Just one base apart from a much larger clone, this may be a read error. The chain employs TRBV19 and TRBJ1-5; 8 bases are shared with TRBD1. The CDR3 consists of 17 residues. Germline CDR1 reads LNHDA; CDR2 reads SQIVND (reference sequence). Here the CDR3 reads CASSIVGPGGGNKPQHF. The CDR3 nucleotides read TGTGCCAGTAGTATAGTAGGGCCAGGGGGCGGCAATAAGCCCCAGCATTTT.

The sample holds many counts of this clonotype. The V gene is TRBV4-3, the J gene TRBJ2-6; D unresolved. Germline CDR1 LGHNA, CDR2 YSLEER. Trimming shortened V by 2 bases and J by 1 base, and 6 bases separated the two germline ends. This CDR3 contains 15 residues. CDR3 sequence: CASSQQDSGANVLTF. CDR3 nucleotide sequence: TGCGCCAGCAGCCAACAGGATTCTGGGGCCAACGTCCTGACTTTC.

Many counts were recorded for this clonotype. This rearrangement joins TRBV19 to TRBJ2-7; a weak D match, TRBD2 (6 bases). Germline V gene sequence: CDR1 LNHDA, CDR2 SQIVND (reference sequence). Trimming cost V 6 bases and J 5 bases, with 17 bases left between them. CDR3 length: 14 amino acids. The CDR3 loop reads CASSRLGSPNEQYF. The CDR3 DNA sequence: TGTGCCAGTAGCCGGCTCGGGAGTCCGAACGAGCAGTACTTC.

This clonotype was observed at least ten times. CDR3 amino acids: CASRGGLAGGTDTQYF. In nucleotides, the CDR3 is TGTGCCAGCAGGGGAGGACTAGCGGGGGGCACAGATACGCAGTATTTT. The V and J genes are TRBV6-2 or TRBV6-3 and TRBJ2-3; 13 nucleotides line up with TRBD2. This CDR3 is built from 16 residues. With V trimmed by 6 bases and J by 1 base, 4 bases remained unmatched. Germline loops: CDR1 MNHEY, CDR2 SVGEGT.

This clonotype was seen at least ten times. This chain connects TRBV20-1 to TRBJ2-1; 8 bases are a match to TRBD2. The CDR3 extends over 15 amino acids. The germline CDR1 and CDR2 sequences are DFQATT and SNEGSKA (reference sequence). The ends lost 0 bases at V and 3 bases at J; junction bases unmatched: 4. The CDR3 region is CSARDKAGGYNEQFF. CDR3 nucleotide sequence: TGCAGTGCTAGAGATAAGGCGGGAGGCTACAATGAGCAGTTCTTC.

Points on this clonotype: A much larger clone differs by one base, so this may be a read error. The DNA for the CDR3 is TGCGCCGGCTGTAGTTTAACGACAGCAACTAATGAAAAACTGTTTTTT. This gives the protein CAGCSLTTATNEKLFF. The V gene is TRBV4-1, the J gene TRBJ1-4; perhaps TRBD1 as D (5 bases). CDR3 length: 16 amino acids. Germline V gives CDR1 MGHRA, CDR2 YSYEKL. V was cut by 11 bases and J by 0 bases, with 19 bases left in between.

This clonotype was found many times. The V gene is TRBV20-1, the J gene TRBJ2-1; D is unresolved. Deletions cut 1 base from V and 5 bases from J, with 15 bases between. The CDR3 has 15 amino acids. Germline lookup yields CDR1 DFQATT and CDR2 SNEGSKA (reference sequence). The CDR3 protein is CSARGSRSINNEQFF. CDR3 nucleotide sequence: TGCAGTGCTAGAGGATCAAGGTCTATAAACAATGAGCAGTTCTTC.

This clonotype was counted at least ten times. This chain joins TRBV7-2 and TRBJ2-7, with D tentatively TRBD1 or TRBD2 (5 bases each). V lost 0 bases and J lost 3, with 9 bases in between. Germline V gene data show CDR1 as SGHTA and CDR2 as FQGNSA. This CDR3 is built from 14 residues. As DNA, the CDR3 is TGTGCCAGCAGCTTAGCGTTGAGGGGCTACGAGCAGTACTTC. Translation: CASSLALRGYEQYF.

A note on this clonotype: The germline gene is not matched at one end of the junction; a read error may be the cause. The chain employs TRBV6-1 and TRBJ2-5; the match to TRBD1 covers 9 bases. Germline V gives CDR1 MNHNS, CDR2 SASEGT. CDR3 size: 10 residues. DNA of the CDR3: TGTGCCAGCAGTGACCGGGACAGGGCCTTC. As protein: CASSDRDRAF.

A word on this clonotype: Here the CDR3 omits its conserved ending phenylalanine or tryptophan, so a read error is the likely source. The rearrangement joins TRBV5-5 to TRBJ2-7, with D perhaps matching TRBD1 (5 bases). V shed 0 bases and J shed 5 bases, with 15 bases lying between them. The germline gives CDR1 SGHKS, CDR2 YYEKEE (reference sequence). The CDR3 covers 15 residues. The CDR3 region is CASSLGRGDAHEQYS. CDR3 nucleotide sequence: TGTGCCAGCAGCTTGGGAAGGGGCGACGCCCACGAGCAGTACTCC.

The chain uses TRBV3-1 and TRBJ2-1; 11 bases agree with TRBD2. V shed 3 bases and J 7 bases; nucleotides not matched to a gene: 5. Germline CDR1 LGHDT, CDR2 YNNKEL (reference sequence). The CDR3 is made up of 15 amino acids. CDR3: CASSQIAGGRNEQFF. The CDR3 DNA follows: TGTGCCAGCAGCCAGATAGCGGGAGGGAGGAATGAGCAGTTCTTC.